One and the same sample provided the 32 T cell receptor beta chains below, sequenced in a study of identical twins (dated by TCRdb to the mid-2010s). Library preparation used 5' RACE. The sequencer was an Illumina HiSeq 2000. The public reads were run again by TCRdb, first through fastp at Q25 and then through MiXCR, and only productive beta chains were kept. Each entry merges the rows of one CDR3 protein and shows their most common DNA and genes. The sample table shows 150,000 or so distinct CDR3 sequences, and roughly 3.2% are seen once. The biggest ten clones account for more than 7% of the sample. The sequencing input was memory T cells sorted from blood. This specimen's cell subset or site label, per the study, means: CD45RO+ enriched T cells. These receptors were collected from a man in his late teens or twenties in good health.

This clonotype was found many times. This sequence joins TRBV20-1 and TRBJ1-2; 10 positions match TRBD1. Germline V CDR1 and CDR2: DFQATT, SNEGSKA (reference sequence). The CDR3 runs to 15 residues. With V trimmed by 2 bases and J by 4 bases, 7 bases remained unmatched. In DNA, the CDR3 is TGCAGTGCTAGAACGGGACAGGGGCTCGGCTATGGCTACACCTTC. This encodes CSARTGQGLGYGYTF.

This clonotype was counted many times. This CDR3 reads CSAAPSRSSTDTQYF. The DNA for the CDR3 is TGCAGCGCCGCCCCTTCTCGCTCTAGCACAGATACGCAGTATTTT. The chain carries TRBV29-1 and TRBJ2-3; unclear D gene. The CDR3 loop spans 15 amino acids. Trimming cost V 7 bases and J 0 bases, with 17 bases left between them. Germline-derived CDR1 and CDR2 are SQVTM and ANQGSEA.

This clonotype has at least ten counts. CDR3 DNA sequence: TGTGCCAGCAGCGTAGCGAGTGGAAGGGGGCGGGACGAGCAGTACTTC. Protein product: CASSVASGRGRDEQYF. The genes are TRBV9 and TRBJ2-7; 7 positions agree with TRBD1. The CDR3 spans 16 residues. V lost 0 bases to trimming and J lost 5 bases; unmatched junction nucleotides: 11. Germline CDR1 is SGDLS and CDR2 is YYNGEE.

This clonotype was detected many times. This chain connects TRBV5-1 to TRBJ2-2; tentatively, D is TRBD1 (5 bases). The CDR3 length is 15 residues. V shed 0 bases and J shed 4 bases, with 10 bases lying between them. CDR1 is SGHRS, CDR2 YFSETQ, per germline. CDR3 amino acids: CASSLVQGGTGELFF. In DNA form, the CDR3 reads TGCGCCAGCAGCTTGGTTCAGGGTGGCACCGGGGAGCTGTTTTTT.

This clonotype was seen ten or more times. The chain is built from TRBV4-1 and TRBJ2-1; the D is unclear. Trimming shortened V by 3 bases and J by 4 bases, and 22 bases separated the two germline ends. The CDR3 is made up of 18 amino acids. Germline V lookup: CDR1 MGHRA, CDR2 YSYEKL. The CDR3 loop reads CASSQTMAAEKLYNEQFF. The CDR3 DNA reads TGCGCCAGCAGCCAGACGATGGCGGCCGAGAAACTTTACAATGAGCAGTTCTTC.

This clonotype was found many times. This chain links TRBV5-1 with TRBJ2-1, with TRBD2 identical over 7 bases. With V trimmed by 0 bases and J by 6 bases, 9 bases remained unmatched. CDR3 size: 16 residues. Per germline, CDR1 SGHRS and CDR2 YFSETQ. The CDR3 loop is CASSLVPGGVGNEQFF. Written as DNA, the CDR3 is TGCGCCAGCAGCTTGGTTCCGGGAGGAGTGGGCAATGAGCAGTTCTTC.

This clonotype was seen more than once but under ten times. CDR3 amino acids: CASSQTSGRLRLETQYF. Here the CDR3 DNA reads TGTGCCAGCAGCCAAACCAGCGGGAGGCTCCGGTTGGAGACCCAGTACTTC. The V and J genes are TRBV3-1 and TRBJ2-5; TRBD2 aligns across 9 bases. Germline V gene data show CDR1 as LGHDT and CDR2 as YNNKEL (reference sequence). Trimming at V came to 2 bases and at J to 5 bases, leaving 12 bases not matched to a gene. The CDR3 runs 17 residues.

This clonotype was counted at least ten times. V usage is TRBV6-2 or TRBV6-3 and J usage is TRBJ2-3, with 8 nucleotides matching TRBD2. In germline, CDR1 is MNHEY, CDR2 SVGEGT. The CDR3 extends over 15 amino acids. J was trimmed by 0 bases and V by 6 bases; bases with no gene match: 5. The CDR3 here is CASRLAGPSTDTQYF. CDR3 bases: TGTGCCAGCAGGTTAGCGGGGCCAAGCACAGATACGCAGTATTTT.

The table lists this clonotype with many counts. The J gene is TRBJ2-7, the V gene TRBV4-3, with unresolved D. The V gene's germline CDR1 is LGHNA and CDR2 YSLEER. The CDR3 runs to 15 residues. With 1 base removed from V and 5 bases from J, the gap between germline ends came to 15 bases. The CDR3 DNA is TGCGCCAGCAGCCAAGCCCCCGAAGGAGTTAACGAGCAGTACTTC. This codes for CASSQAPEGVNEQYF.

The chain recombines TRBV7-8 with TRBJ1-3, with D unresolved. The CDR3 extends over 14 amino acids. Germline values: CDR1 SGHVS, CDR2 FQNEAQ. V was pared by 6 bases and J by 0 bases, with 9 bases between. The CDR3 here is CASRSLGSGNTIYF. For the CDR3, the DNA is TGTGCCAGCAGGTCCCTCGGCTCTGGAAACACCATATATTTT.

Many counts were recorded for this clonotype. The V gene is TRBV20-1, the J gene TRBJ1-2; a weak D match, TRBD1 (6 bases). From germline, CDR1 is DFQATT and CDR2 SNEGSKA (reference sequence). V was clipped by 5 bases and J by 8 bases, with 15 bases between them. This CDR3 has 12 residues. This CDR3 is CSAPRTVGGYTF. CDR3 nucleotides: TGCAGTGCTCCTCGGACAGTTGGCGGCTACACCTTC.

This clonotype appeared many times. The rearrangement links TRBV6-1 to TRBJ2-4; no firm D call. The CDR3 covers 13 residues. V lost 3 bases and J lost 9, with 12 bases in between. The V gene's germline CDR1 is MNHNS and CDR2 SASEGT. The CDR3: CASSDRGVGIQYF. As DNA, the CDR3 is TGTGCCAGCAGTGATCGTGGGGTGGGCATTCAGTACTTC.

This clonotype was seen ten or more times. The chain is built from TRBV28 and TRBJ2-5; 9 bases agree with TRBD2. The CDR3 runs 17 residues. Germline trimming cut 2 bases from V and 5 bases from J; bases unmatched to any gene: 12. Germline V gives CDR1 MDHEN, CDR2 SYDVKM. CDR3 protein: CASSLQRGSGRMETQYF. In nucleotides, the CDR3 is TGTGCCAGCAGTTTACAGAGGGGCAGCGGGAGGATGGAGACCCAGTACTTC. Looking up the rest from reference TRBV28 and TRBJ2-5 gives the full variable domain: DVKVTQSSRYLVKRTGEKVFLECVQDMDHENMFWYRQDPGLGLRLIYFSYDVKMKEKGDIPEGYSVSREKKERFSLILESASTNQTSMYLCASSLQRGSGRMETQYFGPGTRLLVL.

This clonotype has ten or more counts. This sequence joins TRBV3-1 and TRBJ1-5; possible D gene TRBD1, 6 bases. The CDR3 is 14 residues long. CDR1 is LGHDT, CDR2 YNNKEL, per germline (reference sequence). The V end was cut by 1 base, the J end by 3 bases, with 7 bases between. The CDR3 is CASSQAGHNQPQHF. The CDR3 DNA reads as TGTGCCAGCAGCCAAGCGGGACACAATCAGCCCCAGCATTTT. Combining the CDR3 with reference TRBV3-1 and TRBJ1-5 gives the whole variable domain DTAVSQTPKYLVTQMGNDKSIKCEQNLGHDTMYWYKQDSKKFLKIMFSYNNKELIINETVPNRFSPKSPDKAHLNLHINSLELGDSAVYFCASSQAGHNQPQHFGDGTRLSIL.

The table lists this clonotype with many counts. The chain links TRBV29-1 to TRBJ1-2; D uncertain. The CDR3 sequence is 12 residues long. Germline lookup yields CDR1 SQVTM and CDR2 ANQGSEA. The V and J ends lost 4 bases and 4 bases respectively, with 10 bases between them. CDR3 DNA sequence: TGCAGCGTTGGGTCCCGTGGCTATGGCTACACCTTC. As protein: CSVGSRGYGYTF.

This clonotype was observed many times. The chain carries TRBV11-2 and TRBJ2-5, with D possibly TRBD1 on 6 matching bases. The CDR3 length is 14 residues. The germline V gene has CDR1 SGHAT and CDR2 FQNNGV. V was cut by 4 bases and J by 5 bases, with 14 bases left in between. CDR3 nucleotides: TGTGCCAGCAGCTGGGGTGGGGGCTCGGAGACCCAGTACTTC. Translation: CASSWGGGSETQYF.

This clonotype was counted many times. This rearrangement joins TRBV15 to TRBJ1-5; 7 bases are a match to TRBD1. V lost 1 base to trimming and J lost 4 bases; unmatched junction nucleotides: 7. The CDR3 runs to 16 residues. CDR1 is LNHNV, CDR2 YYDKDF, per germline (reference sequence). As DNA, the CDR3 is TGTGCCACCAGCAGAGGGGAGGGGGCTGGAAATCAGCCCCAGCATTTT. Translation gives CATSRGEGAGNQPQHF.

This clonotype was picked up a small number of times. The gene calls are TRBV10-1 and TRBJ2-2; TRBD2 aligns across 7 bases. This CDR3 has 16 amino acids. CDR1 and CDR2 from the germline V gene are WNHNN and SYGVQD (reference sequence). The V and J ends lost 0 bases and 6 bases, in that order; junction bases with no gene match: 7. Here the CDR3 reads CASSESRRELPGELFF. The CDR3 bases are TGCGCCAGCAGTGAGTCGAGGCGGGAGTTGCCCGGGGAGCTGTTTTTT.

The table lists this clonotype with many counts. The V call is TRBV12-3 or TRBV12-4, the J call TRBJ1-5; 8 bases map to TRBD1. CDR3 length: 16 amino acids. The trim removed 0 bases at V and 9 bases at J, leaving 10 bases unmatched. In nucleotides, the CDR3 is TGTGCCAGCAGTTTAGCGACCGGGACAGGCAACCCGCCCCAGCATTTT. The encoded protein is CASSLATGTGNPPQHF.

This clonotype was detected ten times or more. J is TRBJ2-7 and V is TRBV27, with 11 bases fitting TRBD1. This CDR3 has 15 amino acids. Germline trimming cut 2 bases from V and 2 bases from J; bases unmatched to any gene: 2. Germline CDR1 reads MNHEY; CDR2 reads SMNVEV (reference sequence). The CDR3 loop reads CASSLVGQGAYEQYF. Here the CDR3 DNA reads TGTGCCAGCAGTTTAGTGGGACAGGGGGCCTACGAGCAGTACTTC.

This clonotype has just a few counts. The V call is TRBV7-8, the J call TRBJ1-4, with D perhaps matching TRBD1 (6 bases). V was clipped by 4 bases and J by 3 bases, with 12 bases between them. Germline loops: CDR1 SGHVS, CDR2 FQNEAQ. The CDR3 spans 15 residues. CDR3 sequence: CASSSLQGSNEKLFF. CDR3 bases: TGTGCCAGCAGCTCCCTTCAGGGGTCTAATGAAAAACTGTTTTTT.

This clonotype was counted ten times or more. The chain employs TRBV6-2 or TRBV6-3 and TRBJ2-1, with 16 positions matching TRBD2. The CDR3 extends over 18 amino acids. CDR1 and CDR2 (germline): MNHEY, SVGEGT. V was clipped by 2 bases and J by 9 bases; unmatched bases: 10. In DNA form, the CDR3 reads TGTGCCAGCAGTTACGAGGTACCGGGACTAGCGGGAGGGCTTGAGCAGTTCTTC. Protein: CASSYEVPGLAGGLEQFF.

This clonotype was recorded at least ten times. J is TRBJ2-5 and V is TRBV6-5; 7 nucleotides match TRBD2. This CDR3 region has 16 residues. Germline V CDR1 and CDR2: MNHEY, SVGAGI. V was pared by 0 bases and J by 1 base, with 5 bases of the junction left unmatched. CDR3 bases: TGTGCCAGCAGTTACTCGAAGCGCGGGAGCCAAGAGACCCAGTACTTC. Protein sequence: CASSYSKRGSQETQYF.

At least ten counts were recorded for this clonotype. The chain joins TRBV14 to TRBJ2-3, with D perhaps being TRBD1 or TRBD2 (5 bases each). V lost 4 bases and J lost 2, with 10 bases in between. The length of the CDR3 is 14 residues. Looked up from germline, CDR1 is SGHDN and CDR2 is FVKESK. The CDR3 reads CASSPGPNTDTQYF. The CDR3 bases are TGTGCCAGCAGCCCGGGACCCAACACAGATACGCAGTATTTT. Using reference TRBV14 and TRBJ2-3 for the parts outside the CDR3, the full variable domain is EAGVTQFPSHSVIEKGQTVTLRCDPISGHDNLYWYRRVMGKEIKFLLHFVKESKQDESGMPNNRFLAERTGGTYSTLKVQPAELEDSGVYFCASSPGPNTDTQYFGPGTRLTVL.

V usage is TRBV30 and J usage is TRBJ1-3, with TRBD1 matching 9 bases. CDR3 size: 17 residues. V lost 4 bases and J lost 2; bases outside the gene matches: 12. Germline V gives CDR1 GTSNPN, CDR2 SVGIG (reference sequence). The CDR3 reads CAWNRDRALTAGNTIYF. For the CDR3, the DNA is TGTGCCTGGAATAGGGACAGGGCTTTAACCGCTGGAAACACCATATATTTT.

This rearrangement joins TRBV7-9 to TRBJ2-3; no reliable D call. V was pared by 6 bases and J by 5 bases, with 6 bases between. CDR3 size: 11 residues. Germline CDR1 reads SEHNR; CDR2 reads FQNEAQ (reference sequence). CDR3 amino acids: CASSIQDTQYF. In DNA form, the CDR3 reads TGTGCCAGCAGTATACAAGATACGCAGTATTTT.

There are many counts of this clonotype. The chain couples TRBV20-1 to TRBJ2-7, with D possibly being TRBD2 (6 bases). CDR1 DFQATT and CDR2 SNEGSKA come from the germline V gene (reference sequence). The CDR3 runs to 13 residues. Trimming shortened V by 7 bases and J by 2 bases, and 15 bases separated the two germline ends. CDR3 nucleotides: TGCAGTGATTGGACTACCGTCACCTACGAGCAGTACGTC. It is translated as CSDWTTVTYEQYV.

This clonotype was counted ten times or more. The J gene is TRBJ1-6, the V gene TRBV12-3 or TRBV12-4; D gene ambiguous. V was cut by 4 bases and J by 9 bases, with 13 bases left in between. The CDR3 is made up of 14 amino acids. CDR3 DNA sequence: TGTGCCAGCAGTTCTCCCGGAGGGAGTTCACCCCTCCACTTT. It encodes CASSSPGGSSPLHF.

This clonotype showed up many times. The V gene is TRBV3-1, the J gene TRBJ2-3, with TRBD2 identical over 9 bases. The germline V gene encodes CDR1 LGHDT and CDR2 YNNKEL (reference sequence). This CDR3 is 16 amino acids long. Trimming removed 4 bases from V and 1 base from J; junction bases left unmatched: 6. The CDR3 DNA reads TGTGCCAGCAGCCGAACCTCTAGCGGGGGCACAGATACGCAGTATTTT. Translating gives CASSRTSSGGTDTQYF.

This clonotype was counted many times. The V and J genes are TRBV19 and TRBJ1-5, with D maybe TRBD1 (6 bases). The germline CDR1 and CDR2 sequences are LNHDA and SQIVND (reference sequence). The CDR3 runs to 15 residues. The ends were cut back, 7 bases at V and 2 bases at J, with 15 bases in the middle. CDR3 in amino acids: CASTRTVLGNQPQHF. The CDR3 coding sequence is TGTGCCAGTACCCGGACAGTACTTGGCAATCAGCCCCAGCATTTT. Based on the CDR3 plus reference TRBV19 and TRBJ1-5, the full variable domain is DGGITQSPKYLFRKEGQNVTLSCEQNLNHDAMYWYRQDPGQGLRLIYYSQIVNDFQKGDIAEGYSVSREKKESFPLTVTSAQKNPTAFYLCASTRTVLGNQPQHFGDGTRLSIL.

In this sample, this clonotype turned up many times. V usage is TRBV12-3 or TRBV12-4 and J usage is TRBJ2-5; D perhaps matches TRBD1 (7 bases). V lost 0 bases and J 7 bases, leaving 12 bases between the germline ends. CDR3 length equals 14 residues. The CDR3 protein is CASSLAEGARTQYF. In nucleotides, the CDR3 is TGTGCCAGCAGTTTAGCGGAGGGGGCGCGGACCCAGTACTTC.

Ten or more counts support this clonotype. The chain is built from TRBV20-1 and TRBJ2-3, with D possibly matching TRBD2 (6 bases). Looked up from germline, CDR1 is DFQATT and CDR2 is SNEGSKA (reference sequence). The germline V and J ends were trimmed by 3 bases and 0 bases, with 16 bases remaining between them. CDR3 size: 16 residues. The CDR3 spells CSARGLRESSTDTQYF. DNA for the CDR3: TGCAGTGCTAGGGGGCTTCGGGAGTCTAGCACAGATACGCAGTATTTT.